A single sample is the source of the 8 T cell receptor beta chains below, sequenced in a study of OX40 agonist ivuxolimab in advanced cancers. This table comes from immunoSEQ multiplex PCR, and its TCRdb copy is limited to in-frame clones, with some not included. Altogether roughly 100,000 clones are present, about 80% being singletons, with the ten largest covering roughly 1.5%. This specimen was CD4+ or CD8+ T cells sorted from blood, taken in a trial of the OX40 agonist ivuxolimab. The receptors were sampled from an adult with an advanced solid tumor such as melanoma, head and neck, liver or kidney cancer.

The gene calls are TRBV28 and TRBJ1-5; no firm D call. The CDR3 is 17 amino acids. V gave up 6 bases and J gave up 7 bases, with 25 bases separating them. The germline V gene has CDR1 MDHEN and CDR2 SYDVKM. The CDR3 region is CASRPAREPRAWQPQHF. The CDR3 nucleotides are TGTGCCAGCAGACCGGCGAGAGAACCACGGGCTTGGCAGCCCCAGCATTTT.

This clone turned up a few times. The rearrangement links TRBV13 to TRBJ1-1, with D maybe TRBD1 (5 bases). The CDR3 length is 13 residues. From germline, CDR1 is PRHDT and CDR2 FYEKMQ (reference sequence). With 3 bases removed from V and 2 bases from J, the gap between germline ends came to 7 bases. For the CDR3, the DNA is TGTGCCAGCAGCTTTTGGACAAACACTGAAGCTTTCTTT. Its protein is CASSFWTNTEAFF.

The table lists this clone with a few counts. The chain employs TRBV28 and TRBJ2-7, with a possible D match to TRBD1 (5 bases). The V gene lost 8 bases and the J gene lost 3 bases, with 20 bases spanning the gap. The CDR3 runs 15 residues. The germline V gene encodes CDR1 MDHEN and CDR2 SYDVKM. The CDR3 sequence: CASLQVGQGHYEQYF. The CDR3 DNA sequence: TGTGCCAGCCTACAAGTGGGGCAGGGCCACTACGAGCAGTACTTC.

The V and J genes are TRBV5-4 and TRBJ2-3; D unresolved. This CDR3 region has 15 residues. Germline CDR1 reads SGHNT; CDR2 reads YYREEE (reference sequence). V dropped 4 bases and J dropped 0 bases, with 12 bases sitting between them. The CDR3 nucleotides are TGTGCCAGCAGCCCCTGGCTAGGAAGCACAGATACGCAGTATTTT. As protein: CASSPWLGSTDTQYF.

The genes are TRBV28 and TRBJ1-1; a possible D gene is TRBD1 (6 bases). Germline-derived CDR1 and CDR2 are MDHEN and SYDVKM. V was clipped by 2 bases and J by 1 base, with 11 bases between them. CDR3 length equals 15 residues. The DNA of the CDR3 is TGTGCCAGCAGTTTAGGCGCACAGGGGAACACTGAAGCTTTCTTT. This codes for CASSLGAQGNTEAFF.

This sequence joins TRBV11-2 and TRBJ2-1; D remains ambiguous. V lost 5 bases to trimming and J lost 6 bases, with 5 bases between them. The CDR3 is 11 residues long. The germline V gene encodes CDR1 SGHAT and CDR2 FQNNGV. The CDR3 protein is CASSITNEQFF. The CDR3 region has the DNA TGTGCCAGCAGCATCACCAATGAGCAGTTCTTC.

This clone was found a few times. The genes are TRBV19 and TRBJ2-7, with D perhaps matching TRBD1 or TRBD2 (5 bases each). V lost 6 bases, J lost 2 bases, and 14 bases lay in between. This CDR3 comprises 14 residues. The germline gives CDR1 LNHDA, CDR2 SQIVND (reference sequence). The DNA of the CDR3 is TGTGCCAGTAGAGACCCGGGACGGACCTACGAGCAGTACTTC. It specifies CASRDPGRTYEQYF.

The genes are TRBV4-1 and TRBJ2-2, with D possibly matching TRBD1 (6 bases). V lost 0 bases, J lost 6 bases, and 8 bases lay in between. The V gene's germline CDR1 is MGHRA and CDR2 YSYEKL. The CDR3 length is 14 residues. The CDR3 region is CASSQDRTAGELFF. CDR3 nucleotides: TGCGCCAGCAGCCAAGACCGGACAGCCGGGGAGCTGTTTTTT.